A selection of T cell receptor beta chains follows, all from one sample in a study of blood T cells in healthy people across ages. In TCRdb, the 5' RACE reads were re-called with MiXCR into one record per CDR3 protein. Found here are about 1.6 million distinct CDR3 sequences, about 31% of them singletons; the top ten hold 11%. Input material: blood. These receptors were collected from a woman younger than 45 in good health. CDR3s include the opening cysteine and the closing phenylalanine or tryptophan. A D gene is named only where the DNA matches it firmly. A clone size is listed for some rows: how often the clone was seen (once, few, many), or a class if it is expanded.

>TRBJ2-5|.|.|TRBV3-1
CASSQDLENFEQYF
TGTGCCAGCAGCCAAGATCTTGAGAACTTTGAGCAGTACTTC
>TRBJ2-5|.|.|TRBV11-2
CARSSDGGVKETQYF
TGTGCCCGCAGCTCCGACGGGGGAGTAAAAGAGACCCAGTACTTC
>TRBJ2-7|.|.|TRBV28
CASSSTARGYGAYEQYF
TGTGCCAGCAGTTCCACGGCCAGGGGTTACGGAGCCTACGAGCAGTACTTC
>TRBJ2-3|many|.|TRBV4-1
CASSLEIGGRRFTDTQYF
TGCGCCAGCAGCCTCGAGATTGGGGGGCGCAGATTTACAGATACGCAGTATTTT
>TRBJ2-1|.|.|TRBV3-1
CASAPRLSSYNEQFF
TGTGCCAGCGCTCCCCGCCTAAGCTCCTACAATGAGCAGTTCTTC
>TRBJ2-1|many|TRBD1|TRBV29-1
CSGGQGSNEQFF
TGCAGCGGGGGACAGGGAAGCAATGAGCAGTTCTTC
>TRBJ2-3|many|.|TRBV28
CASNGGYPQYF
TGTGCCAGTAATGGTGGCTACCCGCAGTATTTT
>TRBJ1-5|.|TRBD1|TRBV2
CASSDGDRDQPQHF
TGTGCCAGCAGTGACGGCGACAGGGATCAGCCCCAGCATTTT
>TRBJ2-7|.|.|TRBV3-1
CASSRLPIAEQYF
TGTGCCAGCAGCCGCCTACCAATCGCCGAGCAGTACTTC
>TRBJ2-1|.|.|TRBV12-3/TRBV12-4
CASTPDQGPYNEQFF
TGTGCCAGTACCCCGGATCAGGGCCCTTACAATGAGCAGTTCTTC
>TRBJ2-7|.|.|TRBV20-1
CSAPYTYEQYF
TGCAGTGCCCCATACACCTACGAGCAGTACTTC
>TRBJ2-7|many|.|TRBV27
CASSGGTYEQYF
TGTGCCAGCAGTGGGGGAACCTACGAGCAGTACTTC
>TRBJ1-6|.|.|TRBV9
CASSATGPNSPLHF
TGTGCCAGCAGCGCCACAGGGCCCAATTCACCCCTCCACTTT
>TRBJ2-5|.|TRBD2|TRBV10-3
CAIKAGGGQETQYF
TGTGCCATCAAGGCGGGAGGGGGGCAAGAGACCCAGTACTTC
>TRBJ2-1|.|.|TRBV11-2
CASSLVSTAYNEQFF
TGTGCCAGCAGCTTAGTATCTACGGCCTACAATGAGCAGTTCTTC
>TRBJ2-3|.|.|TRBV20-1
CSASREEHTDTQYF
TGCAGTGCTAGTCGAGAGGAACACACAGATACGCAGTATTTT